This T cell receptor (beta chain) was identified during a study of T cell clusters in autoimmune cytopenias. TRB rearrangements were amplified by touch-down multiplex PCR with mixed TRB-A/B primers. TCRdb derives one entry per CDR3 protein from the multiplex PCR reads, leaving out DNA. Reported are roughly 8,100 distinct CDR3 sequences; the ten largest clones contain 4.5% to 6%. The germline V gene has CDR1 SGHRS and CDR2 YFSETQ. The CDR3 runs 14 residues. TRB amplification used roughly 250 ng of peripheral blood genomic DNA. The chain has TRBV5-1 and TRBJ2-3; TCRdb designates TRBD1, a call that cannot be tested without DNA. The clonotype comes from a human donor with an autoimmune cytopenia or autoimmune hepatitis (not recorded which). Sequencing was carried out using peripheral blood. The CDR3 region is CASSLRDRGDTQYF.